The 18 T cell receptor beta chains presented below share a single source sample, sequenced in a study of blood T cell repertoires in COVID-19. Measured with immunoSEQ multiplex PCR; TCRdb has only the in-frame clones, and not every one. The sample has fewer than 40,000 clones; 70% to 90% are singletons. Sequences were obtained from peripheral blood. The receptor source for this set is a woman older than 75 with active or convalescent COVID-19.

V is TRBV6-5 and J is TRBJ2-7; tentatively, D is TRBD1 (5 bases). Trimming took 0 bases from V and 2 from J, leaving 8 bases between them. Germline CDR1 MNHEY, CDR2 SVGAGI. The CDR3 extends over 14 amino acids. DNA for the CDR3: TGTGCCAGCAGTTACTCGATACAGGCCTACGAGCAGTACTTC. This sequence encodes CASSYSIQAYEQYF.

This rearrangement joins TRBV6-5 to TRBJ1-5; the match to TRBD1 covers 8 bases. This CDR3 is 15 amino acids long. The J segment lost 3 bases and the V segment lost 6 bases, leaving 7 bases of the junction unmatched. The germline CDR1 and CDR2 sequences are MNHEY and SVGAGI. The DNA of the CDR3 is TGTGCCAGCAGGATGGACAGGGCGACCAATCAGCCCCAGCATTTT. Residues: CASRMDRATNQPQHF.

The chain joins TRBV5-4 to TRBJ2-7; possibly TRBD2 for D (7 bases). V was cut by 4 bases and J by 3 bases, with 14 bases left in between. Per germline, CDR1 SGHNT and CDR2 YYREEE (reference sequence). The CDR3 is made up of 14 amino acids. In nucleotides, the CDR3 is TGTGCCAGCAGCCCGCGGGGGCAGTTCTACGAGCAGTACTTC. This encodes CASSPRGQFYEQYF.

The chain uses TRBV6-1 and TRBJ2-5; TRBD1 might be the D (6 bases). CDR3 length: 16 amino acids. In germline, CDR1 is MNHNS, CDR2 SASEGT. The ends were cut back, 4 bases at V and 4 bases at J, with 19 bases in the middle. DNA of the CDR3: TGTGCCAGCAGTGGAGCCGCAGGGGTTTGGAGAGAGACCCAGTACTTC. This translates into CASSGAAGVWRETQYF.

J is TRBJ2-7 and V is TRBV6-6; 7 nucleotides agree with TRBD1. The germline CDR1 and CDR2 sequences are MNHNY and SVGAGI (reference sequence). This CDR3 is 15 amino acids long. The junction had 6 bases not matched to a gene; V was cut back by 2 bases and J by 2 bases. The CDR3: CASSYGGTGAYEQYF. The CDR3 nucleotides read TGTGCCAGCAGTTACGGAGGAACAGGGGCCTACGAGCAGTACTTC.

This clone has a handful of counts. The chain couples TRBV5-1 to TRBJ1-1; a weak D match, TRBD1 (5 bases). Per germline, CDR1 SGHRS and CDR2 YFSETQ. CDR3 length: 14 residues. Trimming pared 2 bases from V and 5 bases from J, leaving 13 bases between. The CDR3 spells CASSLSGDGTEAFF. CDR3 DNA sequence: TGCGCCAGCAGCTTATCGGGGGATGGGACTGAAGCTTTCTTT. Based on the CDR3 plus reference TRBV5-1 and TRBJ1-1, the full variable domain is KAGVTQTPRYLIKTRGQQVTLSCSPISGHRSVSWYQQTPGQGLQFLFEYFSETQRNKGNFPGRFSGRQFSNSRSEMNVSTLELGDSALYLCASSLSGDGTEAFFGQGTRLTVV.

The chain employs TRBV5-4 and TRBJ1-2; 7 bases agree with TRBD1. Trimming cost V 4 bases and J 3 bases; bases outside gene matches: 6. This CDR3 is built from 14 residues. The germline CDR1 and CDR2 sequences are SGHNT and YYREEE (reference sequence). The CDR3 loop reads CASSTRQGHYGYTF. CDR3 bases: TGTGCCAGCAGCACCCGACAGGGACACTATGGCTACACCTTC.

This clone was counted once. This sequence joins TRBV27 and TRBJ2-1; 9 bases match TRBD1. The germline gives CDR1 MNHEY, CDR2 SMNVEV (reference sequence). CDR3 length equals 15 residues. J gave up 7 bases and V 5 bases, and 9 bases lay outside the gene matches. The CDR3 sequence: CASSTPGQGINEQFF. The CDR3 bases are TGTGCCAGCAGTACCCCGGGACAGGGAATTAATGAGCAGTTCTTC.

The gene calls are TRBV5-1 and TRBJ2-7; D remains ambiguous. The length of the CDR3 is 14 residues. V lost 0 bases and J lost 4, with 11 bases in between. Germline V lookup: CDR1 SGHRS, CDR2 YFSETQ. CDR3 DNA: TGCGCCAGCAGCTTGGATGCGACTTATTACGAGCAGTACTTC. Translation: CASSLDATYYEQYF.

The chain couples TRBV28 to TRBJ1-5; D is undetermined. The germline V gene encodes CDR1 MDHEN and CDR2 SYDVKM. The CDR3 has 15 residues. V was cut by 3 bases and J by 2 bases, with 11 bases left in between. This chain's CDR3 is CASSLSLSGNQPQHF. The CDR3 region has the DNA TGTGCCAGCAGTTTGTCTTTATCTGGCAATCAGCCCCAGCATTTT.

This clone was counted a few times. V usage is TRBV6-5 and J usage is TRBJ1-2, with 7 bases that match TRBD1. J gave up 5 bases and V 7 bases, and 1 base lay outside the gene matches. The CDR3 length is 11 residues. CDR1 is MNHEY and CDR2 is SVGAGI in the germline V gene. The CDR3 here is CASTGGYGYTF. CDR3 DNA sequence: TGTGCCAGCACAGGGGGATATGGCTACACCTTC.

The rearrangement links TRBV5-5 to TRBJ1-4; 9 bases are a match to TRBD1. CDR3 length: 15 amino acids. The V and J ends lost 1 base and 8 bases, in that order; junction bases with no gene match: 6. Germline CDR1 and CDR2: SGHKS and YYEKEE (reference sequence). CDR3 region: CASSLTGGGWEKLFF. The CDR3 region has the DNA TGTGCCAGCAGCTTGACAGGGGGCGGGTGGGAAAAACTGTTTTTT.

The rearrangement joins TRBV10-3 to TRBJ2-2; D is unresolved. The germline V gene encodes CDR1 ENHRY and CDR2 SYGVKD. V was cut by 2 bases and J by 0 bases, with 7 bases left in between. The CDR3 covers 15 residues. The CDR3 here is CAISEPRPNTGELFF. In nucleotides, the CDR3 is TGTGCCATCAGTGAGCCTAGGCCGAACACCGGGGAGCTGTTTTTT.

V gene TRBV19 combines with J gene TRBJ1-2; D may be TRBD1 (5 bases). The CDR3 totals 15 residues. V lost 4 bases to trimming and J lost 6 bases, with 18 bases between them. From germline, CDR1 is LNHDA and CDR2 SQIVND (reference sequence). The CDR3 coding sequence is TGTGCCAGTAGTACATCCGGGACTCGAGGGAATGGCTACACCTTC. Translation: CASSTSGTRGNGYTF.

V usage is TRBV5-4 and J usage is TRBJ2-3, with 14 bases that match TRBD2. The V gene's germline CDR1 is SGHNT and CDR2 YYREEE (reference sequence). CDR3 length: 18 residues. V lost 4 bases to trimming and J lost 0 bases; unmatched junction nucleotides: 7. CDR3 DNA sequence: TGTGCCAGCAGCATGGGACTAGCGGGGGACGCTAGCACAGATACGCAGTATTTT. Protein product: CASSMGLAGDASTDTQYF.

The V gene is TRBV5-1, the J gene TRBJ1-1; D is uncertain. The V end was cut by 1 base, the J end by 0 bases, with 7 bases between. The CDR3 spans 14 residues. Germline lookup yields CDR1 SGHRS and CDR2 YFSETQ. This CDR3 reads CASSLYNMNTEAFF. The CDR3 DNA reads as TGCGCCAGCAGCTTGTATAACATGAACACTGAAGCTTTCTTT.

This clone came up a few times. The V and J genes are TRBV10-3 and TRBJ2-3; 9 positions agree with TRBD2. The V segment lost 0 bases and the J segment 4 bases; nucleotides outside the gene matches: 8. CDR1 is ENHRY and CDR2 is SYGVKD in the germline V gene. The CDR3 sequence is 17 residues long. The CDR3 protein is CAISESAGGTSPDTQYF. DNA for the CDR3: TGTGCCATCAGTGAGTCAGCCGGCGGGACTAGCCCAGATACGCAGTATTTT.

This chain connects TRBV10-3 to TRBJ2-7, with 7 bases lining up with TRBD1. CDR3 length: 16 residues. Germline assignment: CDR1 ENHRY and CDR2 SYGVKD. V dropped 9 bases and J dropped 1; count of bases not matched to a gene: 15. CDR3 protein: CAMLNPLPTGSYEQYF. In DNA, the CDR3 is TGTGCCATGCTAAACCCCCTCCCGACAGGGTCCTACGAGCAGTACTTC.